The 13 T cell receptor beta chains given below trace back to one sample, sequenced in a study of shared clonotypes between healthy human individuals (dated by TCRdb to the early 2020s). Libraries were constructed by the immunoSEQ multiplex PCR assay. TCRdb carries this immuneACCESS record with in-frame sequences only. Its versions omit some clonotypes, under half of them owing to an unresolved V gene in the studies checked, with the rest unexplained. This sample comprises under 2.5 million clones, 85% to 95% of them detected only once. The ten most abundant clones make up 0.3% to 0.45% of the sample. Sequenced input: naive CD4+ T cells from PBMCs. The cell subset or site tag for this specimen amounts to: CD45RA+ positively selected. These receptors all come from a young man in good health. Some clones in this sample may be carry-over from other donors' samples.

As regards this clone: The sample contains more than one DNA sequence encoding this CDR3. The genes are TRBV27 and TRBJ1-1, with a possible D match to TRBD1 (5 bases). Per the germline V gene, CDR1 is MNHEY and CDR2 is SMNVEV (reference sequence). The CDR3 consists of 13 residues. V lost 3 bases to trimming and J lost 4 bases, with 9 bases between them. The CDR3 here is CASSFSGTTEAFF. CDR3 nucleotides: TGTGCCAGCAGTTTCTCCGGGACCACTGAAGCTTTCTTT.

The chain employs TRBV18 and TRBJ2-3, with 10 nucleotides matching TRBD2. CDR1 is KGHSH and CDR2 is LQKENI in the germline V gene. Unmatched junction bases numbered 14, after V lost 3 bases and J lost 2 bases. The CDR3 spans 19 residues. CDR3 protein: CASSPWLAGVSPTTDTQYF. CDR3 DNA sequence: TGTGCCAGCTCACCGTGGCTAGCGGGAGTTTCTCCCACCACAGATACGCAGTATTTT.

The chain combines TRBV19 with TRBJ2-7, with 7 bases fitting TRBD1. V was pared by 4 bases and J by 1 base, with 7 bases of the junction left unmatched. Germline V gene lookup returns CDR1 LNHDA and CDR2 SQIVND (reference sequence). This CDR3 is 15 amino acids long. The CDR3 is CASSSEEGASYEQYF. The CDR3 DNA sequence: TGTGCCAGTAGTAGTGAAGAGGGGGCATCCTACGAGCAGTACTTC.

This chain uses TRBV10-3 with TRBJ2-7; 8 bases align to TRBD2. The germline gives CDR1 ENHRY, CDR2 SYGVKD. There are 14 residues in the CDR3. With 6 bases clipped from V and 2 bases from J, the junction kept 6 bases outside the gene matches. CDR3 DNA: TGTGCCATCAGGGACTCGCGGGGGGCCTACGAGCAGTACTTC. Its protein is CAIRDSRGAYEQYF.

V and J are TRBV19 and TRBJ2-5, with D perhaps matching TRBD1 (5 bases). Trimming took off 3 bases at V and 0 bases at J, with 11 bases between the two ends. The CDR3 covers 15 residues. Germline CDR1 is LNHDA and CDR2 is SQIVND (reference sequence). CDR3 nucleotide sequence: TGTGCCAGTAGTATGGGGCAGCCTTACCAAGAGACCCAGTACTTC. Residues: CASSMGQPYQETQYF.

The V call is TRBV5-5, the J call TRBJ1-4; D is unclear. The CDR3 runs to 15 residues. Germline loops: CDR1 SGHKS, CDR2 YYEKEE (reference sequence). The V end was cut by 3 bases, the J end by 5 bases, with 14 bases between. The CDR3 DNA sequence: TGTGCCAGCAGCTCCGGACCGAATTTGAATGAAAAACTGTTTTTT. Translating gives CASSSGPNLNEKLFF. The entire variable domain, with the rest obtained from reference TRBV5-5 and TRBJ1-4, is as follows: DAGVTQSPTHLIKTRGQQVTLRCSPISGHKSVSWYQQVLGQGPQFIFQYYEKEERGRGNFPDRFSARQFPNYSSELNVNALLLGDSALYLCASSSGPNLNEKLFFGSGTQLSVL.

The chain joins TRBV5-4 to TRBJ2-1; D unclear. Germline V gene lookup returns CDR1 SGHNT and CDR2 YYREEE (reference sequence). CDR3 size: 16 residues. Between the trimmed V and J ends, which lost 0 bases and 0 bases, there was a span of 10 bases. The CDR3 here is CASSLEWEPSYNEQFF. In DNA form, the CDR3 reads TGTGCCAGCAGCTTGGAATGGGAACCCTCCTACAATGAGCAGTTCTTC.

CDR3 sequence: CASSASGGTEAFF. CDR3 bases: TGTGCCAGCAGCGCCTCCGGGGGGACTGAAGCTTTCTTT. The chain employs TRBV7-2 and TRBJ1-1; possibly TRBD1 for D (5 bases). The germline gives CDR1 SGHTA, CDR2 FQGNSA. With 5 bases removed from V and 5 bases from J, the gap between germline ends came to 12 bases. The CDR3 is made up of 13 amino acids.

The rearrangement links TRBV30 to TRBJ1-6; D is unresolved. The CDR3 consists of 15 residues. Germline-derived CDR1 and CDR2 are GTSNPN and SVGIG (reference sequence). The germline V and J ends were trimmed by 4 bases and 6 bases, with 16 bases remaining between them. The CDR3 DNA reads TGTGCCTGGACATCGGGCGTCTTGTTTAATTCACCCCTCCACTTT. Its protein is CAWTSGVLFNSPLHF.

The gene calls are TRBV19 and TRBJ1-5, with 7 nucleotides matching TRBD1. J gave up 0 bases and V 6 bases, and 17 bases lay outside the gene matches. The CDR3 has 19 amino acids. The germline V gene has CDR1 LNHDA and CDR2 SQIVND (reference sequence). The CDR3 DNA reads as TGTGCCAGTAGAGGGGGGGGGACAGAAACCTTTTATAGCAATCAGCCCCAGCATTTT. It yields the protein CASRGGGTETFYSNQPQHF.

Regarding this clone: At the DNA level, this CDR3 is encoded by other sequences in the same sample as well. The genes are TRBV5-1 and TRBJ2-5; 7 positions match TRBD1. The junction had 7 bases not matched to a gene; V was cut back by 4 bases and J by 4 bases. Looked up from germline, CDR1 is SGHRS and CDR2 is YFSETQ. CDR3 size: 14 residues. DNA of the CDR3: TGCGCCAGCAGCGCAGGGACAGTCCGAGAGACCCAGTACTTC. It yields the protein CASSAGTVRETQYF.

Note on this clone: Other DNA variants within this sample encode the same CDR3. The chain recombines TRBV6-5 with TRBJ2-7; tentatively, D is TRBD1 (6 bases). V was clipped by 5 bases and J by 0 bases, with 11 bases between them. The CDR3 spans 14 residues. The germline V gene encodes CDR1 MNHEY and CDR2 SVGAGI. The CDR3, as DNA: TGTGCCAGCAGTCGGACAGTCCTCTCCTACGAGCAGTACTTC. Amino acids: CASSRTVLSYEQYF.

The V and J genes are TRBV29-1 and TRBJ2-3; 8 bases are shared with TRBD1. Trimming cost V 7 bases and J 1 base; bases outside gene matches: 10. CDR1 and CDR2 from the germline V gene are SQVTM and ANQGSEA. The length of the CDR3 is 15 residues. The CDR3 spells CSGGIGTGGTDTQYF. The CDR3 coding sequence is TGCAGCGGAGGGATTGGGACAGGAGGCACAGATACGCAGTATTTT.